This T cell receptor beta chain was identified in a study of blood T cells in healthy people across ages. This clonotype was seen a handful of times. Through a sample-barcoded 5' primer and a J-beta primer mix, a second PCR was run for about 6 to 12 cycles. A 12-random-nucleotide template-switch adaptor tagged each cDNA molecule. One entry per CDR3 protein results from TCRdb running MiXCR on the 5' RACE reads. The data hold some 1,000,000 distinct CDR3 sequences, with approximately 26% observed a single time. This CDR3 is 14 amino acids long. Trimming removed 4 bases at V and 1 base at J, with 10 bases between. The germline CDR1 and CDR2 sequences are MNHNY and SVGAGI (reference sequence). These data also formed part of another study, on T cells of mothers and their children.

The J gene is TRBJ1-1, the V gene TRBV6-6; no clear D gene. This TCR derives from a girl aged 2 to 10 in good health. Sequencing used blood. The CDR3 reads CASSFQAPNTEAFF. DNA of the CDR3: TGTGCCAGCAGTTTCCAAGCCCCGAACACTGAAGCTTTCTTT.